This TCR beta chain was sequenced for a study of response to subunit inactivated influenza vaccine. Study-wide results and caveats: Every seasonal influenza vaccination brings in few new T cells, the authors suggested.

The CDR3 covers 12 residues. CDR1 and CDR2 (germline): DFQATT, SNEGSKA (reference sequence). With 5 bases removed from V and 7 bases from J, the gap between germline ends came to 14 bases. Comments on this clonotype: As yet, its antigen is unknown.

TCRdb independently ran MiXCR on the RT-PCR reads; one entry per CDR3 protein. The sample has some 640,000 distinct CDR3 sequences, about 15% seen once. The clonotype comes from a man aged 50-59 years who received an inactivated influenza vaccine. The material was PBMCs from blood, obtained approximately 15 days before vaccination. V usage is TRBV20-1 and J usage is TRBJ1-2, with no clear D. CDR3: CSAFQQSGGYTF. The CDR3 DNA sequence: TGCAGTGCTTTTCAGCAATCGGGTGGCTACACCTTC.